Listed here is a single T cell receptor (beta chain). CDR3 length equals 21 residues. Germline V gene sequence: CDR1 SGHVS, CDR2 FNYEAQ. The ends were cut back, 1 base at V and 4 bases at J, with 30 bases in the middle. This entry is derived from a study of cytomegalovirus exposure and HLA in healthy donors. It was with 60 Vbeta and 13 Jbeta primers that the PCR ran. Generated by immunoSEQ multiplex PCR, the TCRdb table keeps only in-frame clones and is missing some. The sample records 120,000 or so clones, about 81% being singletons. This chain connects TRBV7-6 to TRBJ2-3; a possible D gene is TRBD1 (6 bases). The sequencing input was PBMCs. The TCR sequence derives from a woman aged 45-60 years in good health and CMV-seropositive. The CDR3 region has the DNA TGTGCCAGCAGCTTAGATCCAGCCGGGGTTTGGTCTAGGGGGTCCCCAGATACGCAGTATTTT. It translates to CASSLDPAGVWSRGSPDTQYF.